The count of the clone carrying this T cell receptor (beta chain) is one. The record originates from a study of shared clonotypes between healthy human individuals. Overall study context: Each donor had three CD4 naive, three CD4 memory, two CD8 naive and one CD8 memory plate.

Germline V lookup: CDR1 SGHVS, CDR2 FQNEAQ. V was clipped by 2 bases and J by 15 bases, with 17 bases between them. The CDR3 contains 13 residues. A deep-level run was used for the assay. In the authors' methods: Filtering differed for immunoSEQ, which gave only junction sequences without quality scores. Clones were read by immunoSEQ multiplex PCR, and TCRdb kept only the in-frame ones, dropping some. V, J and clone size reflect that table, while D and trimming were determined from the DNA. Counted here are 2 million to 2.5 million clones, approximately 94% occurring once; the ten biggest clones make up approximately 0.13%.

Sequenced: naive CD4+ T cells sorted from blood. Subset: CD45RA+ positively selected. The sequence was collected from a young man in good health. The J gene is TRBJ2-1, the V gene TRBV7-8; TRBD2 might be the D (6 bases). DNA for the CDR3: TGTGCCAGCAGCTTATCTGCTAGCGCAATTCTGTTCTTC. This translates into CASSLSASAILFF.